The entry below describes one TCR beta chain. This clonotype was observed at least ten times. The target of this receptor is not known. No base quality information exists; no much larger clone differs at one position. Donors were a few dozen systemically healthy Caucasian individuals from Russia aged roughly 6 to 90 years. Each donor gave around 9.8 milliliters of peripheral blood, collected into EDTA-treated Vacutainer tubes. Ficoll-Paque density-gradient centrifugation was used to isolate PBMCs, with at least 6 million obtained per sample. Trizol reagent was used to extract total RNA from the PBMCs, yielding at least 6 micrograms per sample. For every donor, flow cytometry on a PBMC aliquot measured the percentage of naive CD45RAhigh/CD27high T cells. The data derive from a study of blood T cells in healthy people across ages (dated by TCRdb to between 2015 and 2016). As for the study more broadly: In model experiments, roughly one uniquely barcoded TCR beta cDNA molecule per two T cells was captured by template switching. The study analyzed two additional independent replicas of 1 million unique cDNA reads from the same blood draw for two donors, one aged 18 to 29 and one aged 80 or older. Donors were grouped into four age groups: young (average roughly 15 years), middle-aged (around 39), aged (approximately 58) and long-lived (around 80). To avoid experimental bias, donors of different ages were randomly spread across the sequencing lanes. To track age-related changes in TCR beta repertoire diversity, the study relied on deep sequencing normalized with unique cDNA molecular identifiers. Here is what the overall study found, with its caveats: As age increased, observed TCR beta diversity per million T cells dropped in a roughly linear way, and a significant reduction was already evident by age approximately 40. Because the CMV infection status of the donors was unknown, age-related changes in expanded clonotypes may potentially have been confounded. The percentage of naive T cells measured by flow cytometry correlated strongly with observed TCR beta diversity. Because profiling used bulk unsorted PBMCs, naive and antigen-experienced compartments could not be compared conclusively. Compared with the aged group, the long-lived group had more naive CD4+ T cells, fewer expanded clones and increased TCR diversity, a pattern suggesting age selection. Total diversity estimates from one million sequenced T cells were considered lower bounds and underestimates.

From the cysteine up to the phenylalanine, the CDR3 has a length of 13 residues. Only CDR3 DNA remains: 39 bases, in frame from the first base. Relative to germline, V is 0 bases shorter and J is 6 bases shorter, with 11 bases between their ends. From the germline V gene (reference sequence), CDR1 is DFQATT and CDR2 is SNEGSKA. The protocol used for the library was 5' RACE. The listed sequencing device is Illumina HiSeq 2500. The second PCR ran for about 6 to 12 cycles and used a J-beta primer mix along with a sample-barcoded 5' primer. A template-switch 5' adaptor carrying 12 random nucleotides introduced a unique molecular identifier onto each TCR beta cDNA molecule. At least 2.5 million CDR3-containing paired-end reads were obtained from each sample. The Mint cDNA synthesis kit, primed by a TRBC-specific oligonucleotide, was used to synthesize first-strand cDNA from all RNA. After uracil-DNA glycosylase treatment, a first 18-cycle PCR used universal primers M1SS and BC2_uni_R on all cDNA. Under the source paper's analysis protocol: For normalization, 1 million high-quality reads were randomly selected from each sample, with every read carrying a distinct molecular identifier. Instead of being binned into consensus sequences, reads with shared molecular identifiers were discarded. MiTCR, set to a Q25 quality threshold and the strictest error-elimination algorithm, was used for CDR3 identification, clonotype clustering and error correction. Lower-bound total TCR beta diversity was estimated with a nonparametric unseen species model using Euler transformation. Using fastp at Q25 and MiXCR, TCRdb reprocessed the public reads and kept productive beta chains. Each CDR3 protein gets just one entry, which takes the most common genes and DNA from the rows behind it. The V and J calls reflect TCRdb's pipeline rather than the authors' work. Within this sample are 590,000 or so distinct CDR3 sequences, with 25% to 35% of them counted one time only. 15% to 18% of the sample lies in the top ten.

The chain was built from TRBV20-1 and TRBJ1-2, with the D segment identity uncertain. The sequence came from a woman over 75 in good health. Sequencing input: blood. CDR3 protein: CSARELLGHGYTF. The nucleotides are TGCAGTGCTAGAGAACTCCTAGGACATGGCTACACCTTC.